One sample yielded the 19 T cell receptor beta chains listed below, sequenced in a study of stem cell transplantation in POMP-related autoinflammatory disease. Clones were read by immunoSEQ multiplex PCR, and TCRdb kept only the in-frame ones, dropping some. The sample has roughly 70,000 clones; more than 75% are singletons. The source was CD4+ T cells from PBMCs, collected after stem cell transplantation. These TCRs come from a human patient with POMP-related autoinflammation and immune dysregulation (PRAID). Some T cells may originate from the graft donor.

The V and J genes are TRBV28 and TRBJ1-3, with TRBD1 matching 7 bases. The CDR3 is made up of 14 amino acids. Germline loops: CDR1 MDHEN, CDR2 SYDVKM. The J segment lost 1 base and the V segment lost 5 bases, leaving 2 bases of the junction unmatched. The CDR3 protein is CASSTGVSGNTIYF. CDR3 DNA: TGTGCCAGCAGTACAGGGGTTTCTGGAAACACCATATATTTT.

The genes are TRBV7-9 and TRBJ1-5; maybe TRBD1 (6 bases). The CDR3 covers 14 residues. In germline, CDR1 is SEHNR, CDR2 FQNEAQ (reference sequence). The V end was cut by 3 bases, the J end by 3 bases, with 9 bases between. In nucleotides, the CDR3 is TGTGCCAGCAGCTTGGGGACAAACAATCAGCCCCAGCATTTT. This codes for CASSLGTNNQPQHF.

The V gene is TRBV24-1, the J gene TRBJ1-2; 12 nucleotides align to TRBD1. CDR1 is KGHDR and CDR2 is SFDVKD in the germline V gene. The CDR3 loop spans 15 amino acids. The V and J ends lost 1 base and 6 bases, in that order; junction bases with no gene match: 2. The CDR3 reads CATSDFGTGGDGYTF. As DNA, the CDR3 is TGTGCCACCAGTGATTTTGGGACAGGGGGCGATGGCTACACCTTC.

This clone was recorded a few times. The chain employs TRBV6-5 and TRBJ1-2; 7 bases agree with TRBD1. The V segment lost 4 bases and the J segment 10 bases; nucleotides outside the gene matches: 6. CDR3 length: 12 amino acids. Germline assignment: CDR1 MNHEY and CDR2 SVGAGI. CDR3 amino acids: CASSSHRGPYTF. The CDR3, as DNA: TGTGCCAGCAGTTCACACAGGGGCCCCTACACCTTC.

This chain connects TRBV11-2 to TRBJ2-7; 9 nucleotides line up with TRBD2. There are 15 residues in the CDR3. The germline CDR1 and CDR2 sequences are SGHAT and FQNNGV. V lost 5 bases, J lost 4 bases, and 9 bases stayed unmatched. CDR3 in amino acids: CASSPLAGGRYEQYF. Here the CDR3 DNA reads TGTGCCAGCAGCCCCCTGGCGGGAGGGAGGTACGAGCAGTACTTC.

This chain uses TRBV5-1 with TRBJ2-5, with 9 nucleotides matching TRBD2. Per the germline V gene, CDR1 is SGHRS and CDR2 is YFSETQ. The V and J ends lost 2 bases and 2 bases, in that order; junction bases with no gene match: 4. This CDR3 has 15 residues. The CDR3 sequence: CASSFLAGLQETQYF. The CDR3 DNA reads as TGCGCCAGCAGCTTCCTAGCGGGACTACAAGAGACCCAGTACTTC.

The chain recombines TRBV7-9 with TRBJ2-1; a possible D gene is TRBD1 (5 bases). V dropped 1 base and J dropped 4 bases, with 17 bases sitting between them. CDR3 length: 17 amino acids. Germline assignment: CDR1 SEHNR and CDR2 FQNEAQ (reference sequence). The CDR3 DNA follows: TGTGCCAGCAGCTTAGGCACAGGAATTCAGGCTTACAATGAGCAGTTCTTC. Its translation is CASSLGTGIQAYNEQFF.

V usage is TRBV5-1 and J usage is TRBJ1-6; 9 bases align to TRBD1. Unmatched junction bases numbered 5, after V lost 0 bases and J lost 10 bases. Germline values: CDR1 SGHRS, CDR2 YFSETQ. This CDR3 region has 15 residues. The CDR3 is CASSLAGTGRSPLHF. As DNA, the CDR3 is TGCGCCAGCAGCTTGGCCGGGACAGGGAGGTCACCCCTCCACTTT.

This clone was counted a single time. The chain recombines TRBV4-1 with TRBJ1-4; possible D gene TRBD1, 6 bases. In germline, CDR1 is MGHRA, CDR2 YSYEKL. V shed 4 bases and J shed 0 bases, with 12 bases lying between them. The CDR3 is 16 amino acids. CDR3 in amino acids: CASSRTKGATNEKLFF. CDR3 nucleotides: TGCGCCAGCAGCCGTACCAAGGGGGCAACTAATGAAAAACTGTTTTTT.

This clone was seen just once. J is TRBJ2-3 and V is TRBV20-1; no clear D gene. The CDR3 runs to 10 residues. Germline-derived CDR1 and CDR2 are DFQATT and SNEGSKA (reference sequence). The ends were cut back, 7 bases at V and 6 bases at J, with 8 bases in the middle. CDR3 in DNA: TGCAGTGGACGGTGGGATACGCAGTATTTT. Its protein is CSGRWDTQYF.

V gene TRBV28 combines with J gene TRBJ1-5, with D tentatively TRBD1 (6 bases). Trimming took off 4 bases at V and 5 bases at J, with 12 bases between the two ends. CDR1 is MDHEN, CDR2 SYDVKM, per germline. This CDR3 is built from 14 residues. The chain's CDR3 is CASSSPDRYQPQHF. In DNA, the CDR3 is TGTGCCAGCAGTTCCCCGGACAGATATCAGCCCCAGCATTTT.

The gene calls are TRBV28 and TRBJ1-1; D is ambiguous. CDR1 MDHEN and CDR2 SYDVKM come from the germline V gene. Between the trimmed V and J ends, which lost 3 bases and 5 bases, there was a span of 7 bases. The CDR3 spans 12 residues. The CDR3 bases are TGTGCCAGCAGTTTTAAGTGGACTGAAGCTTTCTTT. Residues: CASSFKWTEAFF.

V is TRBV3-1 (or the pseudogene TRBV3-2) and J is TRBJ2-5; D is uncertain. V gave up 4 bases and J gave up 3 bases, with 9 bases separating them. The CDR3 has 13 residues. The germline gives CDR1 LGHDT, CDR2 YNNKEL (reference sequence). The CDR3: CASSRGGEETQYF. In nucleotides, the CDR3 is TGTGCCAGCAGCCGCGGCGGTGAAGAGACCCAGTACTTC.

The V gene is TRBV18, the J gene TRBJ2-1, with D uncertain. V dropped 2 bases and J dropped 8 bases, with 13 bases sitting between them. This CDR3 is 14 amino acids long. CDR1 and CDR2 from the germline V gene are KGHSH and LQKENI. The CDR3 region has the DNA TGTGCCAGCTCACCATCTGGGGTCCCCGATGAGCAGTTCTTC. It specifies CASSPSGVPDEQFF.

The chain has TRBV18 and TRBJ1-5, with a weak D call TRBD1 (5 bases). The germline V gene encodes CDR1 KGHSH and CDR2 LQKENI. This CDR3 region has 14 residues. V shed 2 bases and J shed 9 bases, with 14 bases lying between them. The CDR3: CASSPNLGALPQHF. The CDR3 DNA reads TGTGCCAGCTCACCAAATTTAGGGGCTTTGCCCCAGCATTTT.

The chain couples TRBV18 to TRBJ2-5; TRBD1 aligns across 8 bases. CDR1 and CDR2 from the germline V gene are KGHSH and LQKENI. This CDR3 spans 15 amino acids. The junction had 4 bases not matched to a gene; V was cut back by 2 bases and J by 2 bases. Written as DNA, the CDR3 is TGTGCCAGCTCACCAAGTAGACAGGGGCAAGAGACCCAGTACTTC. Translation: CASSPSRQGQETQYF.

This clone was detected once. For the CDR3, the DNA is TGTGCCAGCAGCATCGGACATTATACGCAGTATTTT. It yields the protein CASSIGHYTQYF. The chain links TRBV5-4 to TRBJ2-3, with D possibly matching TRBD1 (5 bases). With 4 bases removed from V and 7 bases from J, the gap between germline ends came to 10 bases. Germline CDR1 reads SGHNT; CDR2 reads YYREEE (reference sequence). The CDR3 totals 12 residues. The full variable domain, completed using reference TRBV5-4 and TRBJ2-3, is ETGVTQSPTHLIKTRGQQVTLRCSSQSGHNTVSWYQQALGQGPQFIFQYYREEENGRGNFPPRFSGLQFPNYSSELNVNALELDDSALYLCASSIGHYTQYFGPGTRLTVL.

This chain joins TRBV24-1 and TRBJ1-2; tentatively, D is TRBD1 (6 bases). Germline loops: CDR1 KGHDR, CDR2 SFDVKD. Trimming took 6 bases from V and 7 from J, leaving 14 bases between them. The CDR3 has 13 residues. The CDR3 spells CATSRGGGAGYTF. As DNA, the CDR3 is TGTGCCACCAGTCGTGGCGGGGGGGCTGGCTACACCTTC.

The rearrangement uses TRBV19 and TRBJ1-5; TRBD1 matches at 9 bases. Germline V gene data show CDR1 as LNHDA and CDR2 as SQIVND (reference sequence). This CDR3 comprises 14 residues. After removal of 9 bases from V and 1 base from J, the junction contained 4 bases not matched to a gene. DNA of the CDR3: TGTGCCAGCCGACAGGGGGGAAGCAATCAGCCCCAGCATTTT. Translation: CASRQGGSNQPQHF. Using reference TRBV19 and TRBJ1-5 for the parts outside the CDR3, the full variable domain is DGGITQSPKYLFRKEGQNVTLSCEQNLNHDAMYWYRQDPGQGLRLIYYSQIVNDFQKGDIAEGYSVSREKKESFPLTVTSAQKNPTAFYLCASRQGGSNQPQHFGDGTRLSIL.